Shown below are 13 T cell receptor beta chains from a single sample sequenced in a study of a mutant IDH1 vaccine in newly diagnosed glioma. Some clones are missing from TCRdb's copy, which holds only in-frame ones; the method was immunoSEQ multiplex PCR. The table has about 46,000 clones, about nine tenths seen once. Time point meaning: baseline, week 1 (first vaccination visit). Treatment in this sample: pre-vaccination baseline after standard-of-care therapy. Sequencing used PBMCs, obtained from a glioma patient treated with radiotherapy, temozolomide or both. Receptor source: a man aged 40-49 years with glioma.

This clone occurred once. This chain joins TRBV7-2 and TRBJ2-2, with 12 bases identical to TRBD2. The CDR3 extends over 15 amino acids. V was pared by 5 bases and J by 3 bases, with 1 base of the junction left unmatched. Germline lookup yields CDR1 SGHTA and CDR2 FQGNSA. The CDR3, as DNA: TGTGCCAGCAGCAGACTAGCGGGAGACACCGGGGAGCTGTTTTTT. Its translation is CASSRLAGDTGELFF.

The chain links TRBV28 to TRBJ2-7, with 7 bases identical to TRBD1. Trimming removed 1 base from V and 3 bases from J; junction bases left unmatched: 3. The CDR3 is 14 amino acids. The germline CDR1 and CDR2 sequences are MDHEN and SYDVKM. The CDR3, as DNA: TGTGCCAGCAGTTTATTAGGGGGCGACTACGAGCAGTACTTC. Its translation is CASSLLGGDYEQYF.

The J gene is TRBJ2-7, the V gene TRBV7-9; D might be TRBD1 or TRBD2, each matching 5 bases. CDR3 length equals 12 residues. Between the trimmed V and J ends, which lost 8 bases and 2 bases, there was a span of 10 bases. CDR1 is SEHNR and CDR2 is FQNEAQ in the germline V gene (reference sequence). In DNA form, the CDR3 reads TGTGCCAGCGGGACCCAAACCTACGAGCAGTACTTC. Translating it yields CASGTQTYEQYF.

The chain couples TRBV5-1 to TRBJ1-4; 8 positions match TRBD1. The trim removed 4 bases at V and 7 bases at J, leaving 6 bases unmatched. CDR1 and CDR2 from the germline V gene are SGHRS and YFSETQ. This CDR3 has 14 amino acids. CDR3 DNA: TGCGCCAGCAGCATGGGACAGGTTGTTGAAAAACTGTTTTTT. This sequence encodes CASSMGQVVEKLFF. The complete variable domain, with remaining parts taken from reference TRBV5-1 and TRBJ1-4, reads KAGVTQTPRYLIKTRGQQVTLSCSPISGHRSVSWYQQTPGQGLQFLFEYFSETQRNKGNFPGRFSGRQFSNSRSEMNVSTLELGDSALYLCASSMGQVVEKLFFGSGTQLSVL.

This chain links TRBV7-2 with TRBJ1-4, with TRBD1 matching over 7 bases. The CDR3 loop spans 15 amino acids. Germline values: CDR1 SGHTA, CDR2 FQGNSA. V was pared by 6 bases and J by 8 bases, with 12 bases of the junction left unmatched. In DNA, the CDR3 is TGTGCCAGCAGTGGTACAGGGGTGGCTGGGGAAAAACTGTTTTTT. Encoded protein: CASSGTGVAGEKLFF.

The chain uses TRBV25-1 and TRBJ2-3; D might be TRBD1 or TRBD2, each matching 6 bases. The length of the CDR3 is 15 residues. Trimming took 6 bases from V and 3 from J, leaving 16 bases between them. Germline-derived CDR1 and CDR2 are MGHDK and SYGVNS. Here the CDR3 reads CASREGGRDTDTQYF. CDR3 nucleotide sequence: TGTGCCAGCAGGGAGGGGGGACGAGATACAGATACGCAGTATTTT.

V usage is TRBV25-1 and J usage is TRBJ1-3; possible D gene TRBD1, 5 bases. Germline loops: CDR1 MGHDK, CDR2 SYGVNS. The CDR3 is 14 amino acids. V lost 10 bases and J lost 2, with 15 bases in between. The DNA of the CDR3 is TGTGCCACCCGGGACGTCAGGGCTGGAAACACCATATATTTT. The encoded protein is CATRDVRAGNTIYF.

A single count supports this clone. The chain links TRBV5-5 to TRBJ1-5; D ambiguous. Trimming left V 0 bases short and J 3 bases short, with 7 bases between. Per the germline V gene, CDR1 is SGHKS and CDR2 is YYEKEE (reference sequence). This CDR3 has 14 residues. The CDR3 coding sequence is TGTGCCAGCAGCTTGGCAGGCCTCAATCAGCCCCAGCATTTT. Translating gives CASSLAGLNQPQHF.

V is TRBV5-1 and J is TRBJ1-1; 7 bases agree with TRBD1. V shed 4 bases and J 6 bases; nucleotides not matched to a gene: 15. Germline lookup yields CDR1 SGHRS and CDR2 YFSETQ. The CDR3 is made up of 16 amino acids. CDR3 region: CASSINRGWVFAEAFF. Written as DNA, the CDR3 is TGCGCCAGCAGCATAAACAGGGGATGGGTCTTCGCTGAAGCTTTCTTT.

The V and J genes are TRBV2 and TRBJ1-3; tentative D call: TRBD1 (5 bases). Germline CDR1 is SNHLY and CDR2 is FYNNEI. Trimming pared 6 bases from V and 0 bases from J, leaving 12 bases between. The CDR3 is made up of 15 amino acids. This CDR3 reads CASRTVGGSGNTIYF. The CDR3 nucleotides are TGTGCCAGCAGAACCGTCGGGGGCTCTGGAAACACCATATATTTT.

V gene TRBV19 combines with J gene TRBJ2-4; D may match TRBD1 or TRBD2 (6 bases each). CDR3 length equals 20 residues. Trimming took 0 bases from V and 0 from J, leaving 21 bases between them. Germline-derived CDR1 and CDR2 are LNHDA and SQIVND (reference sequence). CDR3 DNA: TGTGCCAGTAGTATAGAGGGGGGCGGCCTAGGAGGGGGAGCCAAAAACATTCAGTACTTC. Its protein product is CASSIEGGGLGGGAKNIQYF.

The chain combines TRBV5-6 with TRBJ2-1; D unclear. CDR3 length equals 16 residues. V shed 0 bases and J shed 7 bases, with 17 bases lying between them. Germline CDR1 and CDR2: SGHDT and YYEEEE. The CDR3 sequence is CASSLAIGRRPNEQFF. For the CDR3, the DNA is TGTGCCAGCAGCTTGGCTATAGGAAGACGGCCAAATGAGCAGTTCTTC. Full variable domain (remainder filled in from reference TRBV5-6 and TRBJ2-1): DAGVTQSPTHLIKTRGQQVTLRCSPKSGHDTVSWYQQALGQGPQFIFQYYEEEERQRGNFPDRFSGHQFPNYSSELNVNALLLGDSALYLCASSLAIGRRPNEQFFGPGTRLTVL.

This chain uses TRBV7-2 with TRBJ1-5; D gene ambiguous. The CDR3 is 14 amino acids. The V and J ends lost 5 bases and 0 bases respectively, with 8 bases between them. Per germline, CDR1 SGHTA and CDR2 FQGNSA. The CDR3 nucleotides read TGTGCCAGCAGCCTCACATTTAGCAATCAGCCCCAGCATTTT. This gives the protein CASSLTFSNQPQHF.